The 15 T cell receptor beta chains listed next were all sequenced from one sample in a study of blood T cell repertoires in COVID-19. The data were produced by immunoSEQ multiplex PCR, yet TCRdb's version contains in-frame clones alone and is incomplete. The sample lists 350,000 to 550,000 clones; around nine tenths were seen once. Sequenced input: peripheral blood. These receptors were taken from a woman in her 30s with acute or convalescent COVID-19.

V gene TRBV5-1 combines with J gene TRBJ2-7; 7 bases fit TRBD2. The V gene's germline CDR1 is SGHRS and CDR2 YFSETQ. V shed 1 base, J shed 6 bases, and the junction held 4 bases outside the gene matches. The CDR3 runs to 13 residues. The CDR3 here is CASSLSSGVEQYF. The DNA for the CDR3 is TGCGCCAGCAGCTTGTCCAGCGGGGTCGAGCAGTACTTC.

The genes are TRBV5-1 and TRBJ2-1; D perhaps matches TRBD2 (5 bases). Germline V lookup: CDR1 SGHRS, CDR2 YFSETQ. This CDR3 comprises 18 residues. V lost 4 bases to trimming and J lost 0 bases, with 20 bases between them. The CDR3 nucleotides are TGCGCCAGCAGCCTCATGACTAACCCGGGGAGCTCCTACAATGAGCAGTTCTTC. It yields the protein CASSLMTNPGSSYNEQFF.

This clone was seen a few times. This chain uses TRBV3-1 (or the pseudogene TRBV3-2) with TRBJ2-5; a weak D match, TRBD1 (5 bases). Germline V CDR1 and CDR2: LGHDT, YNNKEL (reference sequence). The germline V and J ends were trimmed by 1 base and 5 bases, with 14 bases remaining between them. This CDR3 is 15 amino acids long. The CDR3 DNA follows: TGTGCCAGCAGCCAAGGTCCTCAGGGTCGGGAGACCCAGTACTTC. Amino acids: CASSQGPQGRETQYF.

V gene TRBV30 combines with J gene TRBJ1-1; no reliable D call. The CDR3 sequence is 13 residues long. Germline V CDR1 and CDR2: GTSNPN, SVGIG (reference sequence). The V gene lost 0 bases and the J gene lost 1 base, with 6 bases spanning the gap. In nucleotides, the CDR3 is TGTGCCTGGAGTGTACATGGGAACACTGAAGCTTTCTTT. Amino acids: CAWSVHGNTEAFF.

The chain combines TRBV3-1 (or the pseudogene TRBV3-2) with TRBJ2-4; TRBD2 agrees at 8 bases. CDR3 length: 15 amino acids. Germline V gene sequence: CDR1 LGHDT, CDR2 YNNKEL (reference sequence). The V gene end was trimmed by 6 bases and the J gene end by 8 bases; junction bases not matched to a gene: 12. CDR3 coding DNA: TGTGCCAGCAGGAATGGCGGGGGACTAGGAGACATTCAGTACTTC. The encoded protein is CASRNGGGLGDIQYF.

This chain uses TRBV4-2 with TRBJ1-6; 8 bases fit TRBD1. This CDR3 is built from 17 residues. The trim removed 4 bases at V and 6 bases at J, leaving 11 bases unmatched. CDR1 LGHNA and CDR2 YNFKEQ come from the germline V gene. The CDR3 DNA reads TGTGCCAGCAGCCCGATCTTCGGACAGGGTGGTAATTCACCCCTCCACTTT. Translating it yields CASSPIFGQGGNSPLHF.

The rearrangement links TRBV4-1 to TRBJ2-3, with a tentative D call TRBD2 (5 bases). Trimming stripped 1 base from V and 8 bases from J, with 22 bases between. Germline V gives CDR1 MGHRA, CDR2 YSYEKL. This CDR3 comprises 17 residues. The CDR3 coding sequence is TGCGCCAGCAGCCAAGGGCGGGCCCAGGAGATTCTTGTTACGCAGTATTTT. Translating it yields CASSQGRAQEILVTQYF.

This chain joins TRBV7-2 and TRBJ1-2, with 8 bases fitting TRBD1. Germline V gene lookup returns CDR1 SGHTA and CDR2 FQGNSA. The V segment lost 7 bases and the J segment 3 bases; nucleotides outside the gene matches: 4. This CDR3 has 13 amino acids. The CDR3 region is CASTPTGDYGYTF. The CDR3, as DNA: TGTGCCAGCACCCCGACAGGGGACTATGGCTACACCTTC.

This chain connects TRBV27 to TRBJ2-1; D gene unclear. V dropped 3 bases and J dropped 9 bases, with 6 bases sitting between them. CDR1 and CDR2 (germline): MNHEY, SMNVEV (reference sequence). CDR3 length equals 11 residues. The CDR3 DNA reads TGTGCCAGCAGTTTTTCGAGTGAGCAGTTCTTC. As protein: CASSFSSEQFF.

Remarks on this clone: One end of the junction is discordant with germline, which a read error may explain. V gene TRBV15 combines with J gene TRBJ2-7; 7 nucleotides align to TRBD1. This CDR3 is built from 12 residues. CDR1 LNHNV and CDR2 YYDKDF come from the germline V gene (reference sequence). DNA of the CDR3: TGTGCCACCAGCAGAGATATCGGACAGGCCGTCTTC. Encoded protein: CATSRDIGQAVF.

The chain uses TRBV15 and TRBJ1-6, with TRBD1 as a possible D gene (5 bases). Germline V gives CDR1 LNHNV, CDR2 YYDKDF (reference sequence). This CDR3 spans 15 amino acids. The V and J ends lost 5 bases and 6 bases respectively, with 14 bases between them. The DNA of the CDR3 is TGTGCCACCAGCTCCCGGGACGGGAGTAATTCACCCCTCCACTTT. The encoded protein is CATSSRDGSNSPLHF.

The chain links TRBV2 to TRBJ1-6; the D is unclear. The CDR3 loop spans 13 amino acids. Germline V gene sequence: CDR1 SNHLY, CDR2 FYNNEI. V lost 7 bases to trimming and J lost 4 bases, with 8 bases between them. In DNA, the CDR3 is TGTGCCAGCAAGAGCCTATATAATTCACCCCTCCACTTT. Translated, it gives CASKSLYNSPLHF.

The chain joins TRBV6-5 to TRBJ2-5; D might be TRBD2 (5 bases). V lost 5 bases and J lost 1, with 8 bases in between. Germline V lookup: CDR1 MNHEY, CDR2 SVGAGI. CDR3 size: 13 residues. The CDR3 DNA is TGTGCCAGCAGTACTAGAGTCCAAGAGACCCAGTACTTC. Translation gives CASSTRVQETQYF.

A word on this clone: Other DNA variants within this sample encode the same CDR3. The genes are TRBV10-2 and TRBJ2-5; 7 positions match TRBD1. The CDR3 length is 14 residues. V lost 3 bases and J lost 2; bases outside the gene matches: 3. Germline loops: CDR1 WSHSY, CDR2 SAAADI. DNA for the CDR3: TGCGCCAGCAGTGACCCGGGACAGCAAGAGACCCAGTACTTC. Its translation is CASSDPGQQETQYF.

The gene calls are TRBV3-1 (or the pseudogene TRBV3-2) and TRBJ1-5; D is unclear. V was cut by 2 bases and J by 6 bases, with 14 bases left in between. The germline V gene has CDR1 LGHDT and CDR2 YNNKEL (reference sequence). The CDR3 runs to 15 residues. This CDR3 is CASSQTGTTGQPQHF. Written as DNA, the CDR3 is TGTGCCAGCAGCCAAACGGGAACAACGGGTCAGCCCCAGCATTTT.